Each of the 13 T cell receptor beta chains below was sequenced from the same sample in a study of OX40 agonist ivuxolimab in advanced cancers. The assay was immunoSEQ multiplex PCR, and TCRdb's table has in-frame clones only and misses some. The sample holds about 79,000 clones, 90% seen once. The sequences come from CD4+ or CD8+ T cells sorted from blood, collected in a trial of the OX40 agonist ivuxolimab. These receptors all come from an adult with an advanced solid tumor such as melanoma, head and neck, liver or kidney cancer.

V usage is TRBV9 and J usage is TRBJ2-7; TRBD2 might be the D (5 bases). The length of the CDR3 is 15 residues. From germline, CDR1 is SGDLS and CDR2 YYNGEE. V was trimmed by 4 bases and J by 0 bases, leaving 14 bases between them. This CDR3 reads CASSPGTAASYEQYF. CDR3 DNA: TGTGCCAGCAGCCCCGGAACAGCGGCCTCCTACGAGCAGTACTTC.

For the CDR3, the DNA is TGCGCCAGCAGCCCCAGGGCCCTCTCTAATGAAAAACTGTTTTTT. It encodes CASSPRALSNEKLFF. The V and J genes are TRBV5-1 and TRBJ1-4; a possible D gene is TRBD1 (5 bases). Trimming removed 4 bases from V and 3 bases from J, with 13 bases in between. The CDR3 has 15 amino acids. Germline assignment: CDR1 SGHRS and CDR2 YFSETQ.

V and J are TRBV5-4 and TRBJ1-3, with D perhaps matching TRBD1 (6 bases). V was pared by 4 bases and J by 4 bases, with 12 bases between. This CDR3 region has 14 residues. From germline, CDR1 is SGHNT and CDR2 YYREEE (reference sequence). The CDR3: CASSRGREGNTIYF. CDR3 coding DNA: TGTGCCAGCAGCCGGGGGCGGGAAGGAAACACCATATATTTT.

This chain uses TRBV19 with TRBJ2-3, with 7 bases matching TRBD2. Germline trimming cut 2 bases from V and 4 bases from J; bases unmatched to any gene: 3. The CDR3 covers 14 residues. CDR1 is LNHDA and CDR2 is SQIVND in the germline V gene (reference sequence). The chain's CDR3 is CASSISGAADTQYF. The DNA for the CDR3 is TGTGCCAGTAGTATAAGCGGGGCCGCAGATACGCAGTATTTT.

The gene calls are TRBV9 and TRBJ1-4; D is undetermined. Deletions cut 0 bases from V and 2 bases from J, with 2 bases between. CDR1 and CDR2 from the germline V gene are SGDLS and YYNGEE. The CDR3 consists of 13 residues. The CDR3 protein is CASSVATNEKLFF. CDR3 bases: TGTGCCAGCAGCGTAGCCACTAATGAAAAACTGTTTTTT. The full variable domain, rest sourced from reference TRBV9 and TRBJ1-4, is DSGVTQTPKHLITATGQRVTLRCSPRSGDLSVYWYQQSLDQGLQFLIQYYNGEERAKGNILERFSAQQFPDLHSELNLSSLELGDSALYFCASSVATNEKLFFGSGTQLSVL.

This chain links TRBV5-1 with TRBJ1-6; D unclear. The V end lost 9 bases, the J end lost 9 bases, and 25 bases lay between the germline ends. In germline, CDR1 is SGHRS, CDR2 YFSETQ. The CDR3 runs 16 residues. CDR3 in DNA: TGCGCCACCCTAGCATTCCAGGACGGGGATTGTTCACCCCTCCACTTT. This sequence encodes CATLAFQDGDCSPLHF.

The J gene is TRBJ1-1, the V gene TRBV6-1, with D possibly TRBD1 on 5 matching bases. V was shortened by 1 base and J by 1 base, with 13 bases between the two germline ends. The CDR3 has 16 residues. CDR1 and CDR2 from the germline V gene are MNHNS and SASEGT. CDR3 DNA: TGTGCCAGCAGTGAAGGTCGGGGGATGTGGAACACTGAAGCTTTCTTT. It is translated as CASSEGRGMWNTEAFF.

V is TRBV6-5 and J is TRBJ1-1; no firm D call. The V and J ends lost 6 bases and 10 bases respectively, with 18 bases between them. The germline V gene has CDR1 MNHEY and CDR2 SVGAGI. CDR3 length equals 13 residues. CDR3 DNA sequence: TGTGCCAGCAGGCTGGACGGCAGAGGGTCAGCTTTCTTT. As protein: CASRLDGRGSAFF.

This clone was detected only a few times. CDR3 nucleotide sequence: TGTGCCAGCAGCCAGGGCATCGACAACTATGGCTACACCTTC. Translated: CASSQGIDNYGYTF. The rearrangement uses TRBV6-5 and TRBJ1-2; TRBD1 is a possible D gene (5 bases). This CDR3 comprises 14 residues. In germline, CDR1 is MNHEY, CDR2 SVGAGI. Trimming cost V 6 bases and J 2 bases, with 13 bases left between them.

This clone was picked up one time. The chain is built from TRBV19 and TRBJ1-2; tentative D call: TRBD1 (5 bases). The V gene's germline CDR1 is LNHDA and CDR2 SQIVND (reference sequence). CDR3 size: 14 residues. V shed 5 bases and J shed 4 bases, with 14 bases lying between them. The CDR3 region is CASSALGVSYGYTF. The CDR3 bases are TGTGCCAGTAGTGCCCTGGGGGTAAGCTATGGCTACACCTTC.

This clone occurred a few times. The chain carries TRBV2 and TRBJ2-5; D unclear. CDR3 size: 14 residues. Looked up from germline, CDR1 is SNHLY and CDR2 is FYNNEI. With 6 bases removed from V and 2 bases from J, the gap between germline ends came to 13 bases. Here the CDR3 reads CASRVSLGQETQYF. The CDR3 coding sequence is TGTGCCAGCAGGGTTTCGCTGGGACAAGAGACCCAGTACTTC.

The V call is TRBV11-2, the J call TRBJ1-4, with TRBD1 identical over 7 bases. CDR3 size: 18 residues. The ends lost 1 base at V and 8 bases at J; junction bases unmatched: 16. Germline V lookup: CDR1 SGHAT, CDR2 FQNNGV. The CDR3 DNA follows: TGTGCCAGCAGCTTAGCCCCCGACAGGGCGGGGGAGGGGGAAAAACTGTTTTTT. Its translation: CASSLAPDRAGEGEKLFF.

The chain employs TRBV28 and TRBJ2-1, with D unresolved. Looked up from germline, CDR1 is MDHEN and CDR2 is SYDVKM. The CDR3 totals 15 residues. Trimming pared 2 bases from V and 4 bases from J, leaving 12 bases between. The CDR3: CASSLALGPYNEQFF. CDR3 nucleotide sequence: TGTGCCAGCAGTTTAGCCCTGGGCCCTTACAATGAGCAGTTCTTC.